The entry below describes one T cell receptor (beta chain). Its antigen remains unidentified. The record originates from a study of T cell responses to AZD1222 COVID-19 vaccine. Study-level findings and limits: Reports say nearly half of spike-specific TCRs go after unmutated variant regions. Baseline serology detected seropositivity in only 6 or 7 AZD1222 recipients. The CD4 TCRs associated with vaccination extended across spike and predominated at 160-218 and 743-854.

Data came from immunoSEQ multiplex PCR; TCRdb stores just in-frame clones and leaves some out. There are roughly 77,000 clones in the sample; 90% occur only once, and approximately 5.2% lies in the top ten. From germline, CDR1 is MNHEY and CDR2 SVGEGT. V shed 3 bases and J 4 bases; nucleotides not matched to a gene: 6. The CDR3 covers 15 residues. The origin of this receptor is an adult in good health. The sequences come from peripheral blood, collected on day 0 of AZD1222 vaccination. The chain recombines TRBV6-2 or TRBV6-3 with TRBJ2-3; 8 positions agree with TRBD2. CDR3 coding DNA: TGTGCCAGCAGTTATTTGTCGGGGGGGCCAGATACGCAGTATTTT. Amino acids: CASSYLSGGPDTQYF.